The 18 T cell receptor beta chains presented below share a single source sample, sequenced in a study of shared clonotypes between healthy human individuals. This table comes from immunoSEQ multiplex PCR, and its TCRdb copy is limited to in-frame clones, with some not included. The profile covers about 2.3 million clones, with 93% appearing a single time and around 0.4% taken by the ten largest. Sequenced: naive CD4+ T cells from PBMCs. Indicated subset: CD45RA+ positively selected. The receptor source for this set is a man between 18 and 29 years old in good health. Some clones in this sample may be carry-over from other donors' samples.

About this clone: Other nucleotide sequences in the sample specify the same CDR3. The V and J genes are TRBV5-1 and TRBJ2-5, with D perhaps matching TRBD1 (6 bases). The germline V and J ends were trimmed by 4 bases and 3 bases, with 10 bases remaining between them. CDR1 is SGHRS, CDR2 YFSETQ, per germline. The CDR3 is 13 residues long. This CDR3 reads CASSPTGEETQYF. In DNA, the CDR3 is TGCGCCAGCAGCCCGACAGGAGAAGAGACCCAGTACTTC.

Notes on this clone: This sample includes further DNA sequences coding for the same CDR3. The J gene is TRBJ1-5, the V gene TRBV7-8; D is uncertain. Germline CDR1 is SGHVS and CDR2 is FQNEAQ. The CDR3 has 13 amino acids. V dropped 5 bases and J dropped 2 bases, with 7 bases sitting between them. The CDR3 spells CASSPRGNQPQHF. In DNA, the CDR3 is TGTGCCAGCAGCCCTCGGGGCAATCAGCCCCAGCATTTT.

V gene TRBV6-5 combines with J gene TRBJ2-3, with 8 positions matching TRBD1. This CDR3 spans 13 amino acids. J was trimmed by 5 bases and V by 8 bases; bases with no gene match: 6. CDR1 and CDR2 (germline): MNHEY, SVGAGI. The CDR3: CASFQGAGDTQYF. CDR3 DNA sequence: TGTGCCAGCTTCCAGGGGGCGGGAGATACGCAGTATTTT.

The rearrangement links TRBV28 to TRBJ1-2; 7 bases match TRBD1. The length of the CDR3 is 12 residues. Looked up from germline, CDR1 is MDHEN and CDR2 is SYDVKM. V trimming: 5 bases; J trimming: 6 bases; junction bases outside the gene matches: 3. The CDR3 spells CASSITGDGYTF. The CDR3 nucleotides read TGTGCCAGCAGTATCACAGGGGATGGCTACACCTTC.

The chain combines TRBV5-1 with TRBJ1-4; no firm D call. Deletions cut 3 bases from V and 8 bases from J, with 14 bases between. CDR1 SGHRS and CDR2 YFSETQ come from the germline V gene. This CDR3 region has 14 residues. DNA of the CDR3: TGCGCCAGCAGCTCCGGAGGCTTACCGGAAAAACTGTTTTTT. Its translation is CASSSGGLPEKLFF.

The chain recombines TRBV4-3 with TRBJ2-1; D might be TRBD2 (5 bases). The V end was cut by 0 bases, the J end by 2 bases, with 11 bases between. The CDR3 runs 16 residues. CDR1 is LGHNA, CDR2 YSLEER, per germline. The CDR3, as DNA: TGCGCCAGCAGCCAAGAGGGGAGTAATCCCTACAATGAGCAGTTCTTC. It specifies CASSQEGSNPYNEQFF.

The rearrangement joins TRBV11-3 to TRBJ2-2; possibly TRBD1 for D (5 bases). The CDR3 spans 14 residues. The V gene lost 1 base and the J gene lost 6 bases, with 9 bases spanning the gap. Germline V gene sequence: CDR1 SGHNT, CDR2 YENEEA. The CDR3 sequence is CASSLGQMAGELFF. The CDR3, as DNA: TGTGCCAGCAGCTTAGGACAGATGGCCGGGGAGCTGTTTTTT.

CDR3 in DNA: TGTGCCAGCGGCGACGGGTGGGGATACTCTGGGGCCAACGTCCTGACTTTC. Protein: CASGDGWGYSGANVLTF. The rearrangement joins TRBV7-3 to TRBJ2-6; D is unresolved. The germline gives CDR1 SGHTA, CDR2 FQGTGA. The ends were cut back, 8 bases at V and 0 bases at J, with 17 bases in the middle. The CDR3 totals 17 residues.

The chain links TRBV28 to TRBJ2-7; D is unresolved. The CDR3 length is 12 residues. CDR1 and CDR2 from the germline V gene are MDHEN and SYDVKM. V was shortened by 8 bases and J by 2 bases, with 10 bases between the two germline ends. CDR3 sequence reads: CASGRLAYEQYF. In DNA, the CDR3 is TGTGCCAGCGGACGGCTGGCCTACGAGCAGTACTTC.

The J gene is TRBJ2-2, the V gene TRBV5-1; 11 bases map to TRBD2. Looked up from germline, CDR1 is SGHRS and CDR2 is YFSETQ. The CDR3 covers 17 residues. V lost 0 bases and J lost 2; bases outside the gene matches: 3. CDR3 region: CASSLGLAGPNTGELFF. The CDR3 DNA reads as TGCGCCAGCAGCTTGGGACTAGCGGGGCCAAACACCGGGGAGCTGTTTTTT.

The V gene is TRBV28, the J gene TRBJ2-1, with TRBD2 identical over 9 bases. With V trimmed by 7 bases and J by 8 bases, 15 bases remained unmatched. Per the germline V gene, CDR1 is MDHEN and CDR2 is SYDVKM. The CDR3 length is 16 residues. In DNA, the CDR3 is TGTGCCAGCACCCTTCCCCATAGCGGGAGACCCCATGAGCAGTTCTTC. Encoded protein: CASTLPHSGRPHEQFF.

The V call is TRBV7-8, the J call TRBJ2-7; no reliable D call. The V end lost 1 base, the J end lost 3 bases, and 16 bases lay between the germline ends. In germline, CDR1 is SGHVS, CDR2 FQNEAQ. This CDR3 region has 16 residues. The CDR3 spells CASSLDENMNYYEQYF. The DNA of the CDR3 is TGTGCCAGCAGCTTAGATGAGAATATGAATTACTACGAGCAGTACTTC.

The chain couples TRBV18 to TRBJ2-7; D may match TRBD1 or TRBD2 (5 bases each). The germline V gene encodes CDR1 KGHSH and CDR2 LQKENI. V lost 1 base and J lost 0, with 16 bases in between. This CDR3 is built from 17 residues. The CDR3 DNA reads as TGTGCCAGCTCACCACTCTCCGGGACCCTTACCTCCTACGAGCAGTACTTC. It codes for CASSPLSGTLTSYEQYF. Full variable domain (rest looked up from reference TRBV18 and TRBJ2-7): NAGVMQNPRHLVRRRGQEARLRCSPMKGHSHVYWYRQLPEEGLKFMVYLQKENIIDESGMPKERFSAEFPKEGPSILRIQQVVRGDSAAYFCASSPLSGTLTSYEQYFGPGTRLTVT.

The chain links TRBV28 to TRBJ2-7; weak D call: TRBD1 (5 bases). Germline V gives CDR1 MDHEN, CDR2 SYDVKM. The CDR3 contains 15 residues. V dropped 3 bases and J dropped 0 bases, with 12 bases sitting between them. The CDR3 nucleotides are TGTGCCAGCAGTTTTTTGGGGCCGAGCTCCTACGAGCAGTACTTC. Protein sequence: CASSFLGPSSYEQYF. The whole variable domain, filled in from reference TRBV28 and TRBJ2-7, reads DVKVTQSSRYLVKRTGEKVFLECVQDMDHENMFWYRQDPGLGLRLIYFSYDVKMKEKGDIPEGYSVSREKKERFSLILESASTNQTSMYLCASSFLGPSSYEQYFGPGTRLTVT.

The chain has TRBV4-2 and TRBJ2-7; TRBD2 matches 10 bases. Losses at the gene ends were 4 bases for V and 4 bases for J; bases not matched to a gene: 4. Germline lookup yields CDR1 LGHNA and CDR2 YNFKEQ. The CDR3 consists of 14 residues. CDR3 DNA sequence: TGTGCCAGCAGCCCCGTAGCGGGAGGATACGAGCAGTACTTC. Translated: CASSPVAGGYEQYF.

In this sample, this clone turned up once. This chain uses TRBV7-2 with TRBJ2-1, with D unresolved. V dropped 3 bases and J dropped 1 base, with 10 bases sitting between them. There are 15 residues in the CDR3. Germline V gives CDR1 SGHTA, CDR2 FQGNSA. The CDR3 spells CASSLGQASYNEQFF. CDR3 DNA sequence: TGTGCCAGCAGCTTGGGCCAGGCTTCCTACAATGAGCAGTTCTTC.

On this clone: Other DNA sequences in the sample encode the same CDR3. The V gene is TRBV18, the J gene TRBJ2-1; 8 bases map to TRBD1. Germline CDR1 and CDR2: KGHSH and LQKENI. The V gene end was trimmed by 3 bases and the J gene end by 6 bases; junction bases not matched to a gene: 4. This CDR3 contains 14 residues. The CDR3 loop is CASSPDRVVNEQFF. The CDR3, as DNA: TGTGCCAGCTCACCGGACAGGGTTGTCAATGAGCAGTTCTTC.

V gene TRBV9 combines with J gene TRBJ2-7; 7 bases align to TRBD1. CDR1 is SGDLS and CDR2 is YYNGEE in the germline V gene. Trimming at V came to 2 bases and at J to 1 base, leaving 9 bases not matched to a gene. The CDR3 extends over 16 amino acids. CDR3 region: CASSVGQAAVSYEQYF. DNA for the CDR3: TGTGCCAGCAGCGTCGGACAGGCAGCAGTATCCTACGAGCAGTACTTC.